This T cell receptor (beta chain) emerged from a study of T cell responses to AZD1222 COVID-19 vaccine. On the study more broadly: Second-dose intervals of approximately 4 or approximately 12 weeks were pooled. Findings and caveats of the study: Among the donors, most were white British and more were female, and clonal diversity was possibly underestimated.

Measured with immunoSEQ multiplex PCR; TCRdb has only the in-frame clones, and not every one. Of around 140,000 clones listed, roughly 85% are singletons. As to this clone: Its antigen is unknown.

The sequencing here drew on peripheral blood, taken on day 0 of AZD1222 vaccination. The receptor comes from an adult in good health.

This CDR3 is CASLTPGGGETQYF. In nucleotides, the CDR3 is TGTGCCAGCCTTACCCCGGGGGGGGGAGAGACCCAGTACTTC. V gene TRBV28 combines with J gene TRBJ2-5, with 8 positions matching TRBD2. CDR3 length equals 14 residues. With V trimmed by 8 bases and J by 4 bases, 9 bases remained unmatched. Germline assignment: CDR1 MDHEN and CDR2 SYDVKM.